These T cell receptor beta chains were read from a single sample in a study of T cell repertoires in cytomegalovirus infection. Their specific antigens are unknown. TCRdb ran MiXCR on the reads and lists one entry per CDR3 protein. This table has about 47,000 distinct CDR3 sequences, 15% to 20% appearing once. The sequencing used CD8+ T cells from cultured PBMCs, collected from culture after CMV antigen stimulation. These receptors were taken from a human donor in good health (CMV status not recorded). Some clones in this sample may be carry-over from other donors' samples. Each CDR3 is given with its conserved first and last residue. Fields, in order: D gene, J gene, clone size, V gene, CDR3 DNA, CDR3 protein. The D gene is left open where the match is weak. Clone size is shown for a subset of rows, as once, few, many or a class of expanded clone.

D gene: -; J gene: TRBJ1-1; clone size: few; V gene: TRBV7-6; CDR3 DNA: TGTGCCAGCAGCCCCTTTGGCAGGACAGCAGACACTGAAGCTTTCTTT; CDR3 protein: CASSPFGRTADTEAFF
D gene: -; J gene: TRBJ2-1; clone size: -; V gene: TRBV11-1; CDR3 DNA: TGTGCCAGCAGCCAAGGCTGGAACAATGAGCAGTTCTTC; CDR3 protein: CASSQGWNNEQFF
D gene: -; J gene: TRBJ2-1; clone size: -; V gene: TRBV5-1; CDR3 DNA: TGCGCCAGCAGCTTGGGACAATCCAATGAGCAGTTCTTC; CDR3 protein: CASSLGQSNEQFF
D gene: -; J gene: TRBJ2-2; clone size: -; V gene: TRBV6-2/TRBV6-3; CDR3 DNA: TGTGCCAGCAGTGGAACAGGGTCCGGGGAGCTGTTTTTT; CDR3 protein: CASSGTGSGELFF
D gene: -; J gene: TRBJ1-2; clone size: -; V gene: TRBV5-4; CDR3 DNA: TGTGCCAGCAGAGTTTCGGGGGGCCGTGGCTACACCTTC; CDR3 protein: CASRVSGGRGYTF
D gene: -; J gene: TRBJ2-2; clone size: few; V gene: TRBV4-2; CDR3 DNA: TGTGCCAGCAGCCAAGAGGGGGGTCTGGAGGAGCTGTTTTTT; CDR3 protein: CASSQEGGLEELFF
D gene: TRBD2; J gene: TRBJ2-3; clone size: few; V gene: TRBV7-9; CDR3 DNA: TGTGCCAGCAGCGGCGCCGGGACTAGCGGCACAGATACGCAGTATTTT; CDR3 protein: CASSGAGTSGTDTQYF
D gene: TRBD1; J gene: TRBJ1-1; clone size: -; V gene: TRBV2; CDR3 DNA: TGTGCCAGCAGTGAAATTCTGGACAGGAGGAACACTGAAGCTTTCTTT; CDR3 protein: CASSEILDRRNTEAFF
D gene: TRBD2; J gene: TRBJ2-2; clone size: -; V gene: TRBV15; CDR3 DNA: TGTGCCACCAGCAGGGGACTAGCGGGGGTTAACACCGGGGAGCTGTTTTTT; CDR3 protein: CATSRGLAGVNTGELFF
D gene: -; J gene: TRBJ1-1; clone size: -; V gene: TRBV11-2; CDR3 DNA: TGTGCCAGCAGCTTAGCCTGGACTGAAGCTTTCTTT; CDR3 protein: CASSLAWTEAFF
D gene: -; J gene: TRBJ1-1; clone size: -; V gene: TRBV7-8; CDR3 DNA: TGTGCCAGCCGCGAAGGGGGGAACACTGAAGCTTTCTTT; CDR3 protein: CASREGGNTEAFF
D gene: -; J gene: TRBJ1-6; clone size: -; V gene: TRBV11-1; CDR3 DNA: TGTGCCAGCAGCGAGGGATATAATTCACCCCTCCACTTT; CDR3 protein: CASSEGYNSPLHF
D gene: -; J gene: TRBJ2-6; clone size: -; V gene: TRBV4-3; CDR3 DNA: TGCGCCAGCAGCCAGGGATTATCTGGGGCCAACGTCCTGACTTTC; CDR3 protein: CASSQGLSGANVLTF
D gene: TRBD2; J gene: TRBJ2-5; clone size: -; V gene: TRBV6-1; CDR3 DNA: TGTGCCAGCAGTATTAGCGGGGGGGTAGAGACCCAGTACTTC; CDR3 protein: CASSISGGVETQYF
D gene: TRBD2; J gene: TRBJ2-5; clone size: few; V gene: TRBV12-3/TRBV12-4; CDR3 DNA: TGTGCCAGCAGTTGGAACGCGGGGGGGCAAGAGACCCAGTACTTC; CDR3 protein: CASSWNAGGQETQYF
D gene: -; J gene: TRBJ2-7; clone size: few; V gene: TRBV27; CDR3 DNA: TGTGCCAGCAGTTTGGCCAGTCCATTTTTCTCCTACGAGCAGTACTTC; CDR3 protein: CASSLASPFFSYEQYF
D gene: TRBD1; J gene: TRBJ2-5; clone size: few; V gene: TRBV12-3/TRBV12-4; CDR3 DNA: TGTGCCAGCAGAACGAGGACAGGGGGGGACCAGTACTTC; CDR3 protein: CASRTRTGGDQYF
D gene: -; J gene: TRBJ2-7; clone size: -; V gene: TRBV27; CDR3 DNA: TGTGCCAGCAGTCCTTCATGGGTTCGGGAGCAGTACTTC; CDR3 protein: CASSPSWVREQYF
D gene: TRBD1; J gene: TRBJ1-5; clone size: -; V gene: TRBV28; CDR3 DNA: TGTGCCAGCAGCTATCGACAGGGACTTCAGCCCCAGCATTTT; CDR3 protein: CASSYRQGLQPQHF
D gene: -; J gene: TRBJ1-2; clone size: -; V gene: TRBV4-1; CDR3 DNA: TGCGCCAGCAGCCCGACCCATTTTGAGGATGGCTATGGCTACACCTTC; CDR3 protein: CASSPTHFEDGYGYTF
D gene: TRBD1; J gene: TRBJ1-5; clone size: -; V gene: TRBV6-6; CDR3 DNA: TGTGCCAGCAGTTACCCGGGACAGATCAATCAGCCCCAGCATTTT; CDR3 protein: CASSYPGQINQPQHF
D gene: -; J gene: TRBJ1-2; clone size: -; V gene: TRBV19; CDR3 DNA: TGTGCCAGTAGTACCCTGGTCTTTAACTATGGCTACACCTTC; CDR3 protein: CASSTLVFNYGYTF
D gene: -; J gene: TRBJ2-5; clone size: few; V gene: TRBV20-1; CDR3 DNA: TGCAGTGTCCACAGGGAGGGGTTCCAAGAGACCCAGTACTTC; CDR3 protein: CSVHREGFQETQYF
D gene: TRBD2; J gene: TRBJ2-7; clone size: -; V gene: TRBV6-2/TRBV6-3; CDR3 DNA: TGTGCCGTCGGGGGGTCCTACTCCTACGAGCAGTACTTC; CDR3 protein: CAVGGSYSYEQYF
D gene: TRBD2; J gene: TRBJ2-2; clone size: -; V gene: TRBV7-2; CDR3 DNA: TGTGCCAGCAGCTTAGTAGCGGGGGGGCCTACCGGGGAGCTGTTTTTT; CDR3 protein: CASSLVAGGPTGELFF
D gene: -; J gene: TRBJ2-7; clone size: many; V gene: TRBV4-1; CDR3 DNA: TGCGCCAGCAGCCAAGGGGGGGACCGATCGACCTACGAGCAGTACTTC; CDR3 protein: CASSQGGDRSTYEQYF
D gene: -; J gene: TRBJ1-2; clone size: -; V gene: TRBV7-8; CDR3 DNA: TGTGCCAGCAGCTTATTTTTGCCGGGGGCCAACTATGGCTACACCTTC; CDR3 protein: CASSLFLPGANYGYTF
D gene: TRBD1; J gene: TRBJ1-2; clone size: -; V gene: TRBV27; CDR3 DNA: TGTGCCAGCAAGGACAGGGAAATCGATGGCTACACCTTC; CDR3 protein: CASKDREIDGYTF
D gene: -; J gene: TRBJ2-7; clone size: few; V gene: TRBV10-3; CDR3 DNA: TGTGCCATCAGTGGAGACAACGTCTCCTACGAGCAGTACTTC; CDR3 protein: CAISGDNVSYEQYF
D gene: -; J gene: TRBJ2-1; clone size: -; V gene: TRBV7-6; CDR3 DNA: TGTGCCAGCAGCTTTTCCCCTCCGGGAAGCTCCTACAATGAGCAGTTCTTC; CDR3 protein: CASSFSPPGSSYNEQFF
D gene: -; J gene: TRBJ2-5; clone size: -; V gene: TRBV20-1; CDR3 DNA: TGCAGTGCTAGAGATCAGGGGATTGCCCAGTACTTC; CDR3 protein: CSARDQGIAQYF